This entry lists 8 T cell receptor beta chains sequenced from one sample in a study of blood T cell repertoires in COVID-19. The data were produced by immunoSEQ multiplex PCR, yet TCRdb's version contains in-frame clones alone and is incomplete. The profile shows about 130,000 clones, roughly nine tenths of them singletons. Sequenced material: peripheral blood. These receptors were taken from a man aged 45-65 years with active COVID-19.

V gene TRBV7-8 combines with J gene TRBJ2-1, with D unclear. Germline V gene lookup returns CDR1 SGHVS and CDR2 FQNEAQ. This CDR3 is 12 amino acids long. Trimming removed 5 bases from V and 7 bases from J, with 9 bases in between. The chain's CDR3 is CASSLTRNEQFF. For the CDR3, the DNA is TGTGCCAGCAGCCTTACAAGAAATGAGCAGTTCTTC.

This CDR3 is CASRLRRTDTQYF. CDR3 bases: TGTGCCAGCAGACTTCGCCGGACAGATACGCAGTATTTT. This rearrangement joins TRBV28 to TRBJ2-3; D remains unclear. The CDR3 consists of 13 residues. The V gene lost 6 bases and the J gene lost 3 bases, with 10 bases spanning the gap. The germline V gene encodes CDR1 MDHEN and CDR2 SYDVKM.

This chain links TRBV25-1 with TRBJ1-1; D call uncertain. The V end was cut by 6 bases, the J end by 0 bases, with 8 bases between. This CDR3 region has 13 residues. Germline V gives CDR1 MGHDK, CDR2 SYGVNS. Written as DNA, the CDR3 is TGTGCCAGCAGAACGGTTATGAACACTGAAGCTTTCTTT. Amino acid sequence: CASRTVMNTEAFF.

This chain connects TRBV7-9 to TRBJ2-7; 8 nucleotides agree with TRBD1. CDR1 SEHNR and CDR2 FQNEAQ come from the germline V gene (reference sequence). CDR3 length: 15 residues. Trimming at V came to 2 bases and at J to 6 bases, leaving 9 bases not matched to a gene. The CDR3 bases are TGTGCCAGCAGCTTATCAGGACAGGGCGAGAGCGAGCAGTACTTC. Protein sequence: CASSLSGQGESEQYF.

Comments on this clone: The junction departs from germline at one end; a sequencing error may be responsible. This sequence joins TRBV19 and TRBJ2-7; D perhaps matches TRBD1 (7 bases). The CDR3 spans 16 residues. The germline gives CDR1 LNHDA, CDR2 SQIVND (reference sequence). CDR3 amino acids: CASSVTNRGGTYVQYF. Written as DNA, the CDR3 is TGTGCCAGTAGTGTCACCAACAGGGGAGGTACCTACGTGCAGTACTTC.

The chain carries TRBV18 and TRBJ2-5; TRBD2 agrees at 12 bases. The CDR3 extends over 16 amino acids. Trimming at V came to 3 bases and at J to 2 bases, leaving 4 bases not matched to a gene. Looked up from germline, CDR1 is KGHSH and CDR2 is LQKENI. The CDR3 loop is CASSPWTSGAQETQYF. For the CDR3, the DNA is TGTGCCAGCTCACCTTGGACTAGCGGGGCGCAAGAGACCCAGTACTTC.

This chain uses TRBV5-8 with TRBJ1-5, with a tentative D call TRBD1 (5 bases). CDR3 length equals 17 residues. Germline V gene sequence: CDR1 SGHTS, CDR2 YDEGEE. The V end was cut by 3 bases, the J end by 2 bases, with 18 bases between. CDR3 coding DNA: TGTGCCAGCAGCTCACACCACGTCAGGGCTGGCAATCAGCCCCAGCATTTT. It codes for CASSSHHVRAGNQPQHF.

V usage is TRBV7-9 and J usage is TRBJ2-3; D gene unclear. This CDR3 has 12 amino acids. The V end was cut by 4 bases, the J end by 5 bases, with 7 bases between. CDR1 is SEHNR and CDR2 is FQNEAQ in the germline V gene (reference sequence). The CDR3 nucleotides are TGTGCCAGCAGCTCAGCCCTAGATACGCAGTATTTT. Translated: CASSSALDTQYF.